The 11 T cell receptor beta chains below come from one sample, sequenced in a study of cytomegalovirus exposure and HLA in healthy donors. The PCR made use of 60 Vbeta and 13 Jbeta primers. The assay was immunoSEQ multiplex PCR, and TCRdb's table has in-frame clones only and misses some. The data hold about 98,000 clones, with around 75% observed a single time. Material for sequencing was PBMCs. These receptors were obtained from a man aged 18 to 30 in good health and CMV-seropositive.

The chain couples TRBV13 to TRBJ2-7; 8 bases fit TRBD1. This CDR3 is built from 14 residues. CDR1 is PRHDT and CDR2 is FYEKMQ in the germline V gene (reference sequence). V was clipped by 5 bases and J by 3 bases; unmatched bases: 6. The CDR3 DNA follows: TGTGCCAGCAGCCCAGGGACAGGTTTCTACGAGCAGTACTTC. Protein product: CASSPGTGFYEQYF.

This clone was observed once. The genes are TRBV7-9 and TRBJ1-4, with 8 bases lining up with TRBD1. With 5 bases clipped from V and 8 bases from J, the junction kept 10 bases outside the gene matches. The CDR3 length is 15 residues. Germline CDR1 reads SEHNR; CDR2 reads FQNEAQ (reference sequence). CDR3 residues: CASSASTGAWEKLFF. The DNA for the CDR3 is TGTGCCAGCAGCGCCTCGACAGGGGCGTGGGAAAAACTGTTTTTT. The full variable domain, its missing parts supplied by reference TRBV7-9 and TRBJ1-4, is DTGVSQNPRHKITKRGQNVTFRCDPISEHNRLYWYRQTLGQGPEFLTYFQNEAQLEKSRLLSDRFSAERPKGSFSTLEIQRTEQGDSAMYLCASSASTGAWEKLFFGSGTQLSVL.

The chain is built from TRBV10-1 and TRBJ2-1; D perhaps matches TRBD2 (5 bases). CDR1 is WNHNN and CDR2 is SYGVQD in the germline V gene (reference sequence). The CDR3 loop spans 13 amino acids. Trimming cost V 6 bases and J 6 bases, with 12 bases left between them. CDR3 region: CASSYGLINEQFF. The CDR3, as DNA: TGCGCCAGCAGCTACGGACTGATCAATGAGCAGTTCTTC.

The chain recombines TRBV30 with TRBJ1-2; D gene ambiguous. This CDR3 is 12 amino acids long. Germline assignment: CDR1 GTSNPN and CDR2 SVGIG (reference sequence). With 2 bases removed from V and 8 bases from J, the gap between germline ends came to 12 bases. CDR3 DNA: TGTGCCTGGAGTCCCTCAAGGGAGGGCTACACCTTC. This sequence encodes CAWSPSREGYTF.

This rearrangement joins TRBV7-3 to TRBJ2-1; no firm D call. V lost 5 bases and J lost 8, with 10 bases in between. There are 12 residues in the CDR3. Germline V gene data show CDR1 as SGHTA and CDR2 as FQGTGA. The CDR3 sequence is CASSPGPDEQFF. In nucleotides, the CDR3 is TGTGCCAGCAGCCCGGGTCCGGATGAGCAGTTCTTC.

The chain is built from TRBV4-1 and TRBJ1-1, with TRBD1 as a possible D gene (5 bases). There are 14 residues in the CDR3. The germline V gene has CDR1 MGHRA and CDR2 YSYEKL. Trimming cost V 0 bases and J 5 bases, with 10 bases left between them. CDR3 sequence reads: CASSQEDTRTEAFF. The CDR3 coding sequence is TGCGCCAGCAGCCAAGAGGACACAAGGACTGAAGCTTTCTTT.

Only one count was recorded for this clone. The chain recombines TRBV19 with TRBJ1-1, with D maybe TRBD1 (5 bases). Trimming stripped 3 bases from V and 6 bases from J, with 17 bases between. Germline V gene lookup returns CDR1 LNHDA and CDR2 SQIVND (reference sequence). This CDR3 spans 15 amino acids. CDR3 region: CASSISGTPGAEAFF. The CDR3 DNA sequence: TGTGCCAGTAGTATCAGCGGGACCCCCGGGGCTGAAGCTTTCTTT.

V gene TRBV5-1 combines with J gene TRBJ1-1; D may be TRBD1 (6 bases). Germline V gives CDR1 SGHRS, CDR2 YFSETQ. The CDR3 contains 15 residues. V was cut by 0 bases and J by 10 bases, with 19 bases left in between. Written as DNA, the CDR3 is TGCGCCAGCAGCTTGGAGGGGACACCCGAACGGGGAGCTTTCTTT. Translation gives CASSLEGTPERGAFF.

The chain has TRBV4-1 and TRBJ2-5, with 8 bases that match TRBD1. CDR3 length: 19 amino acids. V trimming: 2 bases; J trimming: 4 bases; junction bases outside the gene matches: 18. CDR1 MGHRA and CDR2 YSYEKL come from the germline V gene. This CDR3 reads CASSQTKRREDRVAETQYF. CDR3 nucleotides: TGCGCCAGCAGCCAAACTAAACGTAGAGAGGACAGGGTGGCAGAGACCCAGTACTTC.

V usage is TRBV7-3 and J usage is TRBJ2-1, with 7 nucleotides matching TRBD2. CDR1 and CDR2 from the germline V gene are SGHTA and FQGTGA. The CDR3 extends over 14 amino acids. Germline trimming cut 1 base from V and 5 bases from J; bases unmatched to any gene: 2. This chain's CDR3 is CASSLSGGHNEQFF. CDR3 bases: TGTGCCAGCAGCTTAAGCGGGGGACACAATGAGCAGTTCTTC.

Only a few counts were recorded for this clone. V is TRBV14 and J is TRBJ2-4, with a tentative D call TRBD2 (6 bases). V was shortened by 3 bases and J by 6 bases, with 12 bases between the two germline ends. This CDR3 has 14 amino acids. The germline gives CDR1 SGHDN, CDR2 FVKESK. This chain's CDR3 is CASSQGGLSNIQYF. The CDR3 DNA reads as TGTGCCAGCAGCCAGGGGGGTCTATCAAACATTCAGTACTTC.